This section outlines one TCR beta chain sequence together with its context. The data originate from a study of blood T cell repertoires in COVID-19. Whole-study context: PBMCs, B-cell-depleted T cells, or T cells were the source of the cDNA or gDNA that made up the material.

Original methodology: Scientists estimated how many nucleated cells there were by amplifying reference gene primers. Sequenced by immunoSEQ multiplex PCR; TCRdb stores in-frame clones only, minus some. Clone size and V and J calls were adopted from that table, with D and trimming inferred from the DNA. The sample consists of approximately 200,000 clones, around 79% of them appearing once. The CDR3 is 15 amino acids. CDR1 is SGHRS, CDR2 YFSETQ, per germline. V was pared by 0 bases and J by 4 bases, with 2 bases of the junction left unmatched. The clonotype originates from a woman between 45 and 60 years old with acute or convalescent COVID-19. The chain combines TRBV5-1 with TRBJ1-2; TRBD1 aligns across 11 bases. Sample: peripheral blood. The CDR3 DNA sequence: TGCGCCAGCAGCTTGGTTGGGACAGGGGGCTATGGCTACACCTTC. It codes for CASSLVGTGGYGYTF.